This TCR beta chain was identified in a study of persistence of HIV-infected CD4 T cells. The study's findings and limits: Within sorted populations, more oligoclonal TCRs accompanied more oligoclonal proviruses.

Of note for this clone: Its antigen is still unknown.

With 5 bases removed from V and 8 bases from J, the gap between germline ends came to 12 bases. Germline V lookup: CDR1 DFQATT, CDR2 SNEGSKA (reference sequence). This CDR3 region has 11 residues. This nonspecific control used anti-CD3/anti-CD28 bead stimulation of CD4+ T cells. CD4+ T cells upregulating both CD40 ligand and CD69 were sorted as responding cells. The libraries were made with immunoSEQ version 4 in survey mode. The protocol was immunoSEQ multiplex PCR, while the TCRdb copy is restricted to in-frame clones and leaves out a portion. The sample has about 43,000 clones; more than 80% are singletons.

Sequencing used CD4+ T cells sorted from PBMCs after roughly 18-hour stimulation, obtained from a patient who received antiretroviral therapy. The chain combines TRBV20-1 with TRBJ1-1, with D possibly matching TRBD1 (6 bases). The source of this sequence is an adult man with HIV who was CMV-seropositive. This CDR3 is CSAFTGTEAFF. CDR3 nucleotide sequence: TGCAGTGCTTTTACAGGGACCGAAGCTTTCTTT.